This T cell receptor beta chain is from a study of CD8 T cells in Susac syndrome. General study results and limits: The study admitted that it had a relatively small number of individuals in its TCR sequencing and HLA analysis.

The V gene's germline CDR1 is KGHDR and CDR2 SFDVKD. The V end lost 6 bases, the J end lost 0 bases, and 17 bases lay between the germline ends. The CDR3 contains 17 residues. Negative isolation yielded CD8+ and CD4+ T cells; FACS enriched TEMRA cells. Reverse transcription of roughly 0.45 to 1 ug RNA was carried out with random hexamers. The CDR3 of TCR beta was amplified by immunoSEQ multiplex PCR across 54 Vbeta and 13 Jbeta. TCRdb re-derived calls from the immunoSEQ multiplex PCR reads in MiXCR, one entry per CDR3 protein. The sample yields around 150,000 distinct CDR3 sequences, 94% seen once. A word on this clonotype: No antigen is known for it.

The origin of this receptor is a human donor in good health. V and J are TRBV24-1 and TRBJ1-5; D is ambiguous. Material: CD8+ T cells from PBMCs. The CDR3 protein is CATSPNENIYSNQPQHF. The CDR3 DNA is TGTGCCACCAGTCCGAACGAGAACATCTATAGCAATCAGCCCCAGCATTTT.